These T cell receptor beta chains were read from a single sample in a study of T cell changes during pregnancy in multiple sclerosis. Data came from immunoSEQ multiplex PCR; TCRdb stores just in-frame clones and leaves some out. Among 95,000 to 110,000 clones listed, about nine tenths were seen once. This specimen was peripheral blood, taken in the third trimester of pregnancy. These receptors were collected from a female donor in good health, enrolled as a control in a pregnancy study. CDR3s include the opening cysteine and the closing phenylalanine or tryptophan. A D gene is named only where the DNA matches it firmly. Rows may omit the clone size; those that give it use once, few, many or a size class.

CDR3 DNA: TGTGCCTGGAGTGTAGGGGTATCACCCCTCCACTTT
CDR3 protein: CAWSVGVSPLHF
clone size: NA
CDR3 length: 12
V gene: TRBV30
J gene: TRBJ1-6
D gene: NA

CDR3 DNA: TGCGCCAGCAGCTTGTGGGGGGACAGGGGCCAAGAGACCCAGTACTTC
CDR3 protein: CASSLWGDRGQETQYF
clone size: NA
CDR3 length: 16
V gene: TRBV5-1
J gene: TRBJ2-5
D gene: TRBD1

CDR3 DNA: TGTGCCTGGAGTATCATGGGAGGTAACACCATATATTTT
CDR3 protein: CAWSIMGGNTIYF
clone size: NA
CDR3 length: 13
V gene: TRBV30
J gene: TRBJ1-3
D gene: NA

CDR3 DNA: TGTGCCAGCAGTACCAGGAGGAGTGGGAGTTTAAACGAGCAGTACTTC
CDR3 protein: CASSTRRSGSLNEQYF
clone size: NA
CDR3 length: 16
V gene: TRBV25-1
J gene: TRBJ2-7
D gene: NA

CDR3 DNA: TGTGCCAGCTCACCTAGGACTAGCGGGGCCCCCGAAGAGCAGTACTTC
CDR3 protein: CASSPRTSGAPEEQYF
clone size: NA
CDR3 length: 16
V gene: TRBV18
J gene: TRBJ2-7
D gene: TRBD2

CDR3 DNA: TGTGCCAGAAGCCCCGGCTGGGGGCGAAAGGGTGAAGCTGAAGCTTTCTTT
CDR3 protein: CARSPGWGRKGEAEAFF
clone size: NA
CDR3 length: 17
V gene: TRBV5-3
J gene: TRBJ1-1
D gene: NA

CDR3 DNA: TGCGCCAGCAGAACTAATACAGGTTTTGACACTGAAGCTTTCTTT
CDR3 protein: CASRTNTGFDTEAFF
clone size: NA
CDR3 length: 15
V gene: TRBV5-1
J gene: TRBJ1-1
D gene: NA

CDR3 DNA: TGTGCCAGCAGCTCCCCGGATCAGCCCCAGCATTTT
CDR3 protein: CASSSPDQPQHF
clone size: once
CDR3 length: 12
V gene: TRBV7-3
J gene: TRBJ1-5
D gene: NA

CDR3 DNA: TGCGCCAGCAGCGGGGGGCTAGCGGGGGGCCGGTACGAGCAGTACTTC
CDR3 protein: CASSGGLAGGRYEQYF
clone size: NA
CDR3 length: 16
V gene: TRBV10-2
J gene: TRBJ2-7
D gene: TRBD2

CDR3 DNA: TGTGCCAGCAGCACATACACAGACAATGAGCAGTTCTTC
CDR3 protein: CASSTYTDNEQFF
clone size: NA
CDR3 length: 13
V gene: TRBV7-3
J gene: TRBJ2-1
D gene: NA

CDR3 DNA: TGTGCCAGCGACAGGGGGCTCGGGTTGGGGGTGAACACTGAAGCTTTCTTT
CDR3 protein: CASDRGLGLGVNTEAFF
clone size: NA
CDR3 length: 17
V gene: TRBV7-2
J gene: TRBJ1-1
D gene: TRBD1

CDR3 DNA: TGTGCCAGCAGCCCAGCGGGGGGGGTCGGAGATACGCAGTATTTT
CDR3 protein: CASSPAGGVGDTQYF
clone size: NA
CDR3 length: 15
V gene: TRBV6-5
J gene: TRBJ2-3
D gene: TRBD2

CDR3 DNA: TGCGCCAGCAGCCCCCGACTAGCGGGGGGAACCTACGAGCAGTACTTC
CDR3 protein: CASSPRLAGGTYEQYF
clone size: NA
CDR3 length: 16
V gene: TRBV4-1
J gene: TRBJ2-7
D gene: TRBD2

CDR3 DNA: TGTGCCAGCAGCTCCAGCCCGACAGGCTCGAACACCGGGGAGCTGTTTTTT
CDR3 protein: CASSSSPTGSNTGELFF
clone size: NA
CDR3 length: 17
V gene: TRBV7-2
J gene: TRBJ2-2
D gene: NA

CDR3 DNA: TGTGCCAGTTCCCGGGACAGGGTGGGCCAGCCCCAGCATTTT
CDR3 protein: CASSRDRVGQPQHF
clone size: NA
CDR3 length: 14
V gene: TRBV19
J gene: TRBJ1-5
D gene: TRBD1

CDR3 DNA: TGTGCCAGCAGCGTAGACGCTAGCGGCCTCTCCGAGCAGTACTTC
CDR3 protein: CASSVDASGLSEQYF
clone size: NA
CDR3 length: 15
V gene: TRBV9
J gene: TRBJ2-7
D gene: TRBD2

CDR3 DNA: TGCAGCCTACAGGACGGTAATGAAAAACTGTTTTTT
CDR3 protein: CSLQDGNEKLFF
clone size: NA
CDR3 length: 12
V gene: TRBV29-1
J gene: TRBJ1-4
D gene: NA

CDR3 DNA: TGTGCCAGCAGCTCCAGTTACTCCTATAATTCACCCCTCCACTTT
CDR3 protein: CASSSSYSYNSPLHF
clone size: NA
CDR3 length: 15
V gene: TRBV7-8
J gene: TRBJ1-6
D gene: NA

CDR3 DNA: TGTGCCAGCCGGCCAGGGGAGGGATCCTACGAGCAGTACTTC
CDR3 protein: CASRPGEGSYEQYF
clone size: NA
CDR3 length: 14
V gene: TRBV27
J gene: TRBJ2-7
D gene: NA

CDR3 DNA: TGTGCCAGCAGTGTAGAGAGCAATCAGCCCCAGCATTTT
CDR3 protein: CASSVESNQPQHF
clone size: NA
CDR3 length: 13
V gene: TRBV2
J gene: TRBJ1-5
D gene: NA

CDR3 DNA: TGTGCCAGCAGCGTAGGAATGGCGGGGGGCCAAGAGACCCAGTACTTC
CDR3 protein: CASSVGMAGGQETQYF
clone size: NA
CDR3 length: 16
V gene: TRBV9
J gene: TRBJ2-5
D gene: TRBD2

CDR3 DNA: TGTGCCAGCAGCTTAGTCCACAGCCTATCACCCCTCCACTTT
CDR3 protein: CASSLVHSLSPLHF
clone size: NA
CDR3 length: 14
V gene: TRBV7-9
J gene: TRBJ1-6
D gene: NA

CDR3 DNA: TGTGCCAGCTCACCACCGGGACAGAGCCTGAACACCGGGGAGCTGTTTTTT
CDR3 protein: CASSPPGQSLNTGELFF
clone size: NA
CDR3 length: 17
V gene: TRBV18
J gene: TRBJ2-2
D gene: TRBD1

CDR3 DNA: TGTGCCAGCAGCGCCCTAACAGGGAACACTGAAGCTTTCTTT
CDR3 protein: CASSALTGNTEAFF
clone size: NA
CDR3 length: 14
V gene: TRBV9
J gene: TRBJ1-1
D gene: NA

CDR3 DNA: TGTGCCAGCAGCCATGGTGGGGGCCTCGGCGAGCAGTACTTC
CDR3 protein: CASSHGGGLGEQYF
clone size: NA
CDR3 length: 14
V gene: TRBV6-6
J gene: TRBJ2-7
D gene: NA

CDR3 DNA: TGTGCCAAGTACAGGGGGCGCCAGCCCTCCTACGAGCAGTACTTC
CDR3 protein: CAKYRGRQPSYEQYF
clone size: NA
CDR3 length: 15
V gene: TRBV27
J gene: TRBJ2-7
D gene: TRBD1

CDR3 DNA: TGTGCCAGCAGTGAAGCGCTTTCCGATCGCTTTAGAGGTTTT
CDR3 protein: CASSEALSDRFRGF
clone size: NA
CDR3 length: 14
V gene: TRBV6-1
J gene: TRBJ1-5
D gene: NA

CDR3 DNA: TGTGCCTGGGGACGTAGCGGGTCCTACAATGAGCAGTTCTTC
CDR3 protein: CAWGRSGSYNEQFF
clone size: NA
CDR3 length: 14
V gene: TRBV30
J gene: TRBJ2-1
D gene: TRBD2

CDR3 DNA: TGCGCCAGCAGCCAAGACGTCATGGGGGGAAGTTCACCCCTCCACTTT
CDR3 protein: CASSQDVMGGSSPLHF
clone size: NA
CDR3 length: 16
V gene: TRBV4-3
J gene: TRBJ1-6
D gene: NA

CDR3 DNA: TGTGCCAGTAGTACAGGGGGCGCTTATAATTCACCCCTCCACTTT
CDR3 protein: CASSTGGAYNSPLHF
clone size: NA
CDR3 length: 15
V gene: TRBV19
J gene: TRBJ1-6
D gene: TRBD1

CDR3 DNA: TGTGCCAGCAGCTCAACCGGACAGGGTGTTAGCATTCAGTACTTC
CDR3 protein: CASSSTGQGVSIQYF
clone size: NA
CDR3 length: 15
V gene: TRBV7-9
J gene: TRBJ2-4
D gene: TRBD1

CDR3 DNA: TGTGCCAGCAGTAGTCAGGGGATGCCCTACGAGCAGTACTTC
CDR3 protein: CASSSQGMPYEQYF
clone size: NA
CDR3 length: 14
V gene: TRBV2
J gene: TRBJ2-7
D gene: NA

CDR3 DNA: TGTGCCAGCAGCAAATGTGTTATGGCGACAGGGAGTTTCCAGCCCCAGCATTTT
CDR3 protein: CASSKCVMATGSFQPQHF
clone size: NA
CDR3 length: 18
V gene: TRBV21-1
J gene: TRBJ1-5
D gene: NA

CDR3 DNA: TGTGCCAGCAGTGAGCCCCGGGGGGGCGAAGAGACCCAGTACTTC
CDR3 protein: CASSEPRGGEETQYF
clone size: NA
CDR3 length: 15
V gene: TRBV2
J gene: TRBJ2-5
D gene: TRBD2

CDR3 DNA: TGTGCCAGCAGCCCCCCCGGACTAGCGGGGATAGATACGCAGTATTTT
CDR3 protein: CASSPPGLAGIDTQYF
clone size: NA
CDR3 length: 16
V gene: TRBV11-2
J gene: TRBJ2-3
D gene: TRBD2

CDR3 DNA: TGTGCCAGCAGCCTATCCTATAGCGGGGGGGCGTATGAGCAGTTCTTC
CDR3 protein: CASSLSYSGGAYEQFF
clone size: NA
CDR3 length: 16
V gene: TRBV5-5
J gene: TRBJ2-1
D gene: TRBD2

CDR3 DNA: TGTGCCAGCAGCCACAGGACTATTGACCAAGAGACCCAGTACTTC
CDR3 protein: CASSHRTIDQETQYF
clone size: NA
CDR3 length: 15
V gene: TRBV13
J gene: TRBJ2-5
D gene: NA

CDR3 DNA: TGCGCCAGCAGCTACAGCGGGGTTACCTACGAGCAGTACTTC
CDR3 protein: CASSYSGVTYEQYF
clone size: NA
CDR3 length: 14
V gene: TRBV5-1
J gene: TRBJ2-7
D gene: TRBD2

CDR3 DNA: TGTGCCACCAGCAGTACATTACAGGGGGCAAGGTCCTACAATGAGCAGTTCTTC
CDR3 protein: CATSSTLQGARSYNEQFF
clone size: NA
CDR3 length: 18
V gene: TRBV15
J gene: TRBJ2-1
D gene: TRBD1

CDR3 DNA: TGTGCCAGCAGCCGTAGCACAGATACGCAGTATTTT
CDR3 protein: CASSRSTDTQYF
clone size: few
CDR3 length: 12
V gene: TRBV7-9
J gene: TRBJ2-3
D gene: NA

CDR3 DNA: TGTGCCAGCAGCTTGGGCGGGCAGGTTGGAGATACGCAGTATTTT
CDR3 protein: CASSLGGQVGDTQYF
clone size: NA
CDR3 length: 15
V gene: TRBV5-4
J gene: TRBJ2-3
D gene: NA

CDR3 DNA: TGTGCCAGCAGCCCGACACAGGGTTTTGACTATGGCTACACCTTC
CDR3 protein: CASSPTQGFDYGYTF
clone size: NA
CDR3 length: 15
V gene: TRBV5-4
J gene: TRBJ1-2
D gene: NA

CDR3 DNA: TGCGCCAGCAGCTTGGGACAGGGTTCTGAAGCTTTCTTT
CDR3 protein: CASSLGQGSEAFF
clone size: once
CDR3 length: 13
V gene: TRBV5-1
J gene: TRBJ1-1
D gene: TRBD1

CDR3 DNA: TGTGCCAGCAGCTTATCGGGGGGGGTAATCGCAGATACGCAGTATTTT
CDR3 protein: CASSLSGGVIADTQYF
clone size: NA
CDR3 length: 16
V gene: TRBV7-8
J gene: TRBJ2-3
D gene: TRBD2

CDR3 DNA: TGTGCCAGCAGCCGACCAGGCGCACGCGGCTACACCTTC
CDR3 protein: CASSRPGARGYTF
clone size: NA
CDR3 length: 13
V gene: TRBV5-8
J gene: TRBJ1-2
D gene: NA

CDR3 DNA: TGTGCCAGCCGCGGGTCTAGCACAGATACGCAGTATTTT
CDR3 protein: CASRGSSTDTQYF
clone size: NA
CDR3 length: 13
V gene: TRBV7-9
J gene: TRBJ2-3
D gene: NA

CDR3 DNA: TGTGCCAGCACCCGGGGCACTGAAGCTTTCTTT
CDR3 protein: CASTRGTEAFF
clone size: NA
CDR3 length: 11
V gene: TRBV27
J gene: TRBJ1-1
D gene: NA

CDR3 DNA: TGTGCCAGTAGTACTCAGGGGGGCAGCTCTGGAAACACCATATATTTT
CDR3 protein: CASSTQGGSSGNTIYF
clone size: NA
CDR3 length: 16
V gene: TRBV19
J gene: TRBJ1-3
D gene: TRBD1

CDR3 DNA: TGTGCCTGGAGTGTAAGGAGGACAGATGAAGCTTTCTTT
CDR3 protein: CAWSVRRTDEAFF
clone size: few
CDR3 length: 13
V gene: TRBV30
J gene: TRBJ1-1
D gene: NA

CDR3 DNA: TGTGCCACGGGGAGGTCTGAGGGAGGGGACAATCAGCCCCAGCATTTT
CDR3 protein: CATGRSEGGDNQPQHF
clone size: NA
CDR3 length: 16
V gene: TRBV19
J gene: TRBJ1-5
D gene: NA

CDR3 DNA: TGTGCCAGCAGTGAATATCGGACAGGGGGGAACACTGAAGCTTTCTTT
CDR3 protein: CASSEYRTGGNTEAFF
clone size: NA
CDR3 length: 16
V gene: TRBV25-1
J gene: TRBJ1-1
D gene: TRBD1

CDR3 DNA: TGTGCCAGCAGTGACTCGGAGCAGTCTATCCCACCTTCACCCCTCCACTTT
CDR3 protein: CASSDSEQSIPPSPLHF
clone size: NA
CDR3 length: 17
V gene: TRBV6-4
J gene: TRBJ1-6
D gene: NA

CDR3 DNA: TGTGCCAGCAGTAGAGCAGGGCAAATAGTTTTCTTT
CDR3 protein: CASSRAGQIVFF
clone size: NA
CDR3 length: 12
V gene: TRBV2
J gene: TRBJ1-1
D gene: NA

CDR3 DNA: TGTGCCAGCAGCTCTTTAGCGGGGGGGCCTCTCACAGATACGCAGTATTTT
CDR3 protein: CASSSLAGGPLTDTQYF
clone size: NA
CDR3 length: 17
V gene: TRBV7-9
J gene: TRBJ2-3
D gene: TRBD2

CDR3 DNA: TGTGCCAGCAGCGTGCAGGATAAACACACCATATATTTT
CDR3 protein: CASSVQDKHTIYF
clone size: NA
CDR3 length: 13
V gene: TRBV9
J gene: TRBJ1-3
D gene: NA

CDR3 DNA: TGTGCCTGGAGTGCCACAGGGAACACTGAAGCTTTCTTT
CDR3 protein: CAWSATGNTEAFF
clone size: few
CDR3 length: 13
V gene: TRBV30
J gene: TRBJ1-1
D gene: NA

CDR3 DNA: TGTGCCAGCAGTCTAGGACAGGGCTACAATGAGCAGTTCTTC
CDR3 protein: CASSLGQGYNEQFF
clone size: NA
CDR3 length: 14
V gene: TRBV6-5
J gene: TRBJ2-1
D gene: TRBD1

CDR3 DNA: TGTGCCAGCAGTGAAGCGCGGCTAGCCCGGGGTGAGCAGTACTTC
CDR3 protein: CASSEARLARGEQYF
clone size: NA
CDR3 length: 15
V gene: TRBV2
J gene: TRBJ2-7
D gene: NA